What follows are 3 T cell receptor beta chains derived from one specimen sequenced in a study of cytomegalovirus exposure and HLA in healthy donors. Primers included in the PCR were 60 Vbeta and 13 Jbeta primers. The table came from immunoSEQ multiplex PCR; TCRdb's copy has only in-frame clones and leaves some out. The sample yields approximately 150,000 clones, around 80% seen once. The sample taken for sequencing was PBMCs. The receptors were gathered from a female donor in good health and CMV-seronegative.

The chain couples TRBV7-9 to TRBJ2-3, with TRBD2 as a possible D gene (5 bases). Germline lookup yields CDR1 SEHNR and CDR2 FQNEAQ (reference sequence). The CDR3 has 15 amino acids. V was clipped by 0 bases and J by 0 bases, with 7 bases between them. As DNA, the CDR3 is TGTGCCAGCAGCTTAGCGGGAGCAAGCACAGATACGCAGTATTTT. Translated, it gives CASSLAGASTDTQYF. The full variable domain, with the rest looked up from reference TRBV7-9 and TRBJ2-3, is DTGVSQNPRHKITKRGQNVTFRCDPISEHNRLYWYRQTLGQGPEFLTYFQNEAQLEKSRLLSDRFSAERPKGSFSTLEIQRTEQGDSAMYLCASSLAGASTDTQYFGPGTRLTVL.

Remarks on this clone: This same CDR3 is encoded by further DNA sequences in the sample. The rearrangement joins TRBV27 to TRBJ1-6; 7 bases agree with TRBD1. J gave up 10 bases and V 6 bases, and 6 bases lay outside the gene matches. Germline-derived CDR1 and CDR2 are MNHEY and SMNVEV (reference sequence). The CDR3 consists of 13 residues. DNA of the CDR3: TGTGCCAGCAGGGAGGCAGGGGGATCACCCCTCCACTTT. Its translation: CASREAGGSPLHF.

Only a few counts were recorded for this clone. The chain carries TRBV5-6 and TRBJ2-6, with 9 bases identical to TRBD1. Looked up from germline, CDR1 is SGHDT and CDR2 is YYEEEE. V trimming: 2 bases; J trimming: 4 bases; junction bases outside the gene matches: 10. The CDR3 loop spans 18 amino acids. The CDR3 DNA reads TGTGCCAGCAGCTTCTTGGGACAGGGAAAGTCAGGGGCCAACGTCCTGACTTTC. Protein sequence: CASSFLGQGKSGANVLTF.